This T cell receptor beta chain was sequenced for a study of somatic mutations in cytotoxic T cells in rheumatoid arthritis. Study information: There were some V beta antibody-stained T-cell populations flow-sorted at nearly 100% purity, and these included V beta1+ cells sequenced for TCRB.

V lost 3 bases and J lost 0, with 11 bases in between. The CDR3 runs 15 residues. Germline V gene lookup returns CDR1 SEHNR and CDR2 FQNEAQ (reference sequence). Generated by immunoSEQ multiplex PCR, the TCRdb table keeps only in-frame clones and is missing some. The repertoire holds 13,000 to 15,000 clones, with roughly 72% as singletons. The source of this sequence is an adult with rheumatoid arthritis. The sample consisted of CD8+ T cells sorted from blood. The rearrangement uses TRBV7-9 and TRBJ2-5; possibly TRBD2 for D (5 bases). For the CDR3, the DNA is TGTGCCAGCAGCTTTCCTAAAGCGGACCAAGAGACCCAGTACTTC. Translated: CASSFPKADQETQYF.